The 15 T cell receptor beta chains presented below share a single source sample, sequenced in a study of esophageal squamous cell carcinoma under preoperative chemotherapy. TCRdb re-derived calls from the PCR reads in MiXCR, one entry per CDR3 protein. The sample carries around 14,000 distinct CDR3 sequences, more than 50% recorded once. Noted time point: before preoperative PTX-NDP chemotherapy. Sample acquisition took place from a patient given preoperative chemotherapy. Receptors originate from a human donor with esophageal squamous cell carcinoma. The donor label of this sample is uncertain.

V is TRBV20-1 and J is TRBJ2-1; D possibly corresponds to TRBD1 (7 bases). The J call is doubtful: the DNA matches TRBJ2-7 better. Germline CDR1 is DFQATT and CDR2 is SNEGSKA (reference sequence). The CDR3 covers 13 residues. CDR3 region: CSAPYQGGSEQYF. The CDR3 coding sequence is TGCAGTGCTCCTTACCAGGGGGGCAGTGAGCAGTACTTC.

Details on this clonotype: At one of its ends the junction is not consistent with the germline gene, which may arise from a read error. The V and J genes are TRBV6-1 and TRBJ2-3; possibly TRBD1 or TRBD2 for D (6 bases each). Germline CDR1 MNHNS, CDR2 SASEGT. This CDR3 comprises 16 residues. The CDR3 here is CSSRGNGGRDQDTQYF. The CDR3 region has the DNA TGTTCCAGTAGGGGCAACGGGGGCCGTGACCAAGATACCCAGTATTTT.

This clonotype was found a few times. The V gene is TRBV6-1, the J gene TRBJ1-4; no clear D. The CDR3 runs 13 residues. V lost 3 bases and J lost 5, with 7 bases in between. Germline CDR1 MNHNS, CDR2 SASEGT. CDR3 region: CASSDKKNEKLFF. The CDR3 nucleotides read TGTGCCAGCAGTGACAAAAAAAATGAAAAACTGTTTTTT.

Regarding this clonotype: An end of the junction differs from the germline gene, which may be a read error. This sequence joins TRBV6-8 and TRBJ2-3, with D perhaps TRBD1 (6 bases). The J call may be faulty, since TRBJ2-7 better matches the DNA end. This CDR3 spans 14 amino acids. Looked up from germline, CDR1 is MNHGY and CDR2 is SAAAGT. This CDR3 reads CAGRWGRPKDTQYF. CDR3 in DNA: TGTGCCGGCAGGTGGGGGCGCCCCAAAGATACGCAGTACTTC.

The CDR3 here is CASSEAAGLGGRDQETQYF. The CDR3 DNA sequence: TGTGCCAGCAGTGAAGCTGCGGGGCTAGGGGGCCGTGACCAAGAGACCCAGTACTTC. The chain links TRBV6-1 to TRBJ2-3; D possibly corresponds to TRBD1 (7 bases). The end of the DNA fits TRBJ2-5 better, so the J call may be wrong. CDR3 length equals 19 residues. Germline loops: CDR1 MNHNS, CDR2 SASEGT.

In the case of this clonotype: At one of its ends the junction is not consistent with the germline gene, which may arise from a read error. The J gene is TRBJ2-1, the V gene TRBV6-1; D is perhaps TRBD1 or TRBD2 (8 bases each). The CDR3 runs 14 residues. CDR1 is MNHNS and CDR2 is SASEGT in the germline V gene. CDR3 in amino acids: CAGLQRGTGDAQFF. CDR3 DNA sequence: TGTGCCGGCCTGCAGCGGGGGACAGGCGATGCGCAGTTTTTC.

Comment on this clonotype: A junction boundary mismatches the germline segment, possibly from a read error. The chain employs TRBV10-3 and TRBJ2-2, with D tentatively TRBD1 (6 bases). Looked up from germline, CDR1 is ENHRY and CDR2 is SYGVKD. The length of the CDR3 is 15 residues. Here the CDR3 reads CAIRVGAVDTGALYF. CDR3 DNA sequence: TGTGCCATCAGGGTGGGGGCTGTGGACACCGGGGCGCTGTATTTT.

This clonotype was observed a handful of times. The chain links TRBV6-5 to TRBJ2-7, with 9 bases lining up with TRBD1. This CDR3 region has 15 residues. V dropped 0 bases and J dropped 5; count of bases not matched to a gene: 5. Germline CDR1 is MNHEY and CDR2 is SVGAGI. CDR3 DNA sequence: TGTGCCAGCAGTTACTCGACAGGGGGGAAGAACGAGCAGTACTTC. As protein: CASSYSTGGKNEQYF.

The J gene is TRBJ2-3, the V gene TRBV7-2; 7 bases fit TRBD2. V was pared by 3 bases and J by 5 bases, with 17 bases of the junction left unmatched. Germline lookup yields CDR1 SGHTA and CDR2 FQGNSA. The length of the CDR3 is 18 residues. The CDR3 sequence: CASSFPGSGSRVEDTQYF. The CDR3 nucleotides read TGTGCCAGCAGCTTTCCGGGTAGCGGGTCTAGGGTCGAAGATACGCAGTATTTT.

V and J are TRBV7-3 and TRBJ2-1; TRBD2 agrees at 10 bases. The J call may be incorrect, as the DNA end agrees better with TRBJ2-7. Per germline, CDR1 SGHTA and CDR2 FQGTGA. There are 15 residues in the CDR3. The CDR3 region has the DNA TGTGCCAGCAGCGAAGGGACTAGCGTAGACAATGAGCAGTACTTC. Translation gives CASSEGTSVDNEQYF.

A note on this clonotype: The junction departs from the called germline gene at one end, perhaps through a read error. The CDR3 here is CARMAGDENTQYF. The CDR3 nucleotides read TGTGCCAGGATGGCGGGAGACGAAAACACGCAGTACTTT. This chain uses TRBV6-1 with TRBJ2-3; 7 nucleotides agree with TRBD2. CDR3 size: 13 residues. Germline loops: CDR1 MNHNS, CDR2 SASEGT.

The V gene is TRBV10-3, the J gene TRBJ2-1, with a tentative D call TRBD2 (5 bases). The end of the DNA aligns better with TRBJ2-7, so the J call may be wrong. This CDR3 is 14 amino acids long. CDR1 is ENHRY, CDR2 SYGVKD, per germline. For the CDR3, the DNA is TGTGCCATCAGTGAGTCGATTCGGGGATACGAGCAGTACTTC. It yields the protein CAISESIRGYEQYF.

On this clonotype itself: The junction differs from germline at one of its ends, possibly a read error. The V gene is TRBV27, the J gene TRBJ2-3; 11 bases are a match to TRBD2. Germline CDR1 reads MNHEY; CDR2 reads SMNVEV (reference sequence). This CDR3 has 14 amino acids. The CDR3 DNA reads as TGTGCCAGCAGTCCCGGGACTAGCGGAGGATCGCAGTATTTC. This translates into CASSPGTSGGSQYF.

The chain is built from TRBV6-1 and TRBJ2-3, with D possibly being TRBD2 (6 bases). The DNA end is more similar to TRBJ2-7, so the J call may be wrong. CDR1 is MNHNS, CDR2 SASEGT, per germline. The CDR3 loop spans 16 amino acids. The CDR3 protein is CASSEWGLGPKDTQYF. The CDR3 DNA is TGTGCCAGCAGTGAATGGGGACTGGGACCCAAAGATACGCAGTACTTC.

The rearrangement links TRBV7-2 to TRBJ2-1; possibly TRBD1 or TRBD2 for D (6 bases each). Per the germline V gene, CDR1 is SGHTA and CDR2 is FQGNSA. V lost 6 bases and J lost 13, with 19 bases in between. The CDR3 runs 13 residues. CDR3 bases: TGTGCCAGCAGTCGGGGGCCCCAAGAGACCCAGTTCTTC. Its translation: CASSRGPQETQFF.